The clone carrying this T cell receptor beta chain was seen more than once but under ten times. Its specificity is not known. This entry comes from a study of T cell repertoires in cytomegalovirus infection. As for the study in general: Both CMV infection and a matching HLA type were indicated by public TCR beta signatures.

General study points: Dominating the ex vivo response were TCR beta clonotypes that were CMV-specific and HLA-C-restricted.

TCRdb called the reads again in MiXCR, with one record for every CDR3 protein. The table shows around 450,000 distinct CDR3 sequences, with about 33% occurring only once. Sequenced input: PBMCs. The sequence was collected from a human donor in good health (CMV status not recorded). Some clones in this sample may be carry-over from other donors' samples.

The CDR3 here is CASSSPGTGDSDTQYF. The CDR3 region has the DNA TGTGCCAGCAGCTCGCCCGGGACAGGGGATTCAGATACGCAGTATTTT. The gene calls are TRBV5-8 and TRBJ2-3; TRBD1 agrees at 10 bases. Germline values: CDR1 SGHTS, CDR2 YDEGEE. The CDR3 is 16 amino acids. V lost 3 bases to trimming and J lost 4 bases; unmatched junction nucleotides: 8.